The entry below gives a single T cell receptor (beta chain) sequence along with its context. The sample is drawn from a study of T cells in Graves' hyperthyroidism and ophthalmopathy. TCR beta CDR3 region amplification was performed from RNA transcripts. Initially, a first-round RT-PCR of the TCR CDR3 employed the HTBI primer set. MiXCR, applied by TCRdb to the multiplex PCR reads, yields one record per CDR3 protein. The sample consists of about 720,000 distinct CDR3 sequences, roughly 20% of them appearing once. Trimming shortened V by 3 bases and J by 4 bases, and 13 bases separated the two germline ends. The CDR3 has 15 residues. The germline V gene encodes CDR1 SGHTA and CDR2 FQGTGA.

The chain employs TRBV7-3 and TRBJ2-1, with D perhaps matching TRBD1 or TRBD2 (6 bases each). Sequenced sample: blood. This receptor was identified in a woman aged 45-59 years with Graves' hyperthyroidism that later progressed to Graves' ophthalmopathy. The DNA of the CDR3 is TGTGCCAGCAGCTTCCGGCAGGGGACTTACAATGAGCAGTTCTTC. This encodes CASSFRQGTYNEQFF.